This T cell receptor beta chain was sequenced for a study of shared clonotypes between healthy human individuals. This CDR3 has 15 amino acids. V was trimmed by 0 bases and J by 2 bases, leaving 11 bases between them. The germline CDR1 and CDR2 sequences are SGHRS and YFSETQ. Method: immunoSEQ multiplex PCR; TCRdb's copy keeps in-frame clones and lacks some. The top ten hold roughly 0.13% of the sample, which has millions of clones, roughly 94% seen once. The rearrangement uses TRBV5-1 and TRBJ2-5; D perhaps matches TRBD1 (5 bases). The clonotype originates from a man aged 18-30 years in good health. The sequencing sample was made of naive CD4+ T cells sorted from blood. Subset here: CD45RA+ positively selected. CDR3 DNA sequence: TGCGCCAGCAGCTTGGAATGGGGCGGACAAGAGACCCAGTACTTC. Protein: CASSLEWGGQETQYF.